Below, 28 T cell receptor beta chains from the same sample are listed, as sequenced in a study of regulatory T cells in long-lasting Graves disease. Time point indicated: persistent/refractory GD, antithyroid drugs over 5 years with positive TRAb. Researchers made the TCR library from RNA that was extracted from PBMCs. Researchers made TCR beta libraries by using iRepertoire HTBI primers and running Arm-PCR on CDR3 regions. Via MiXCR, TCRdb re-called the multiplex PCR reads, giving one row per CDR3 protein. Altogether almost 350,000 distinct CDR3 sequences are present, roughly a fifth being singletons, with the ten largest covering just under 30%. This specimen was peripheral blood mononuclear cells (PBMCs), taken when the disease was refractory, from a patient treated with antithyroid drugs. The receptor set was obtained from a female donor with Graves disease.

This clonotype was observed many times. This chain joins TRBV27 and TRBJ1-1, with no clear D. This CDR3 is 13 amino acids long. Germline V CDR1 and CDR2: MNHEY, SMNVEV (reference sequence). Between the trimmed V and J ends, which lost 6 bases and 4 bases, there was a span of 12 bases. CDR3 coding DNA: TGTGCCAGCAGCCATAGAAGAGGCACTGAAGCTTTCTTT. Its translation is CASSHRRGTEAFF.

In regard to this clonotype: One base away lies a much larger clone, so this may be a sequencing read error. This chain joins TRBV15 and TRBJ2-5; 9 bases line up with TRBD1. The CDR3 totals 15 residues. Germline CDR1 is LNHNV and CDR2 is YYDKDF (reference sequence). CDR3 sequence (DNA): TGTGCCATCAGCAGAGGGGGACAGGGCCAAGAGACCCAGTACTTC. It is translated as CAISRGGQGQETQYF.

This clonotype was recorded at least ten times. The rearrangement uses TRBV6-1 and TRBJ2-7; the match to TRBD2 covers 11 bases. After removal of 6 bases from V and 4 bases from J, the junction contained 5 bases not matched to a gene. The CDR3 has 14 amino acids. Germline V CDR1 and CDR2: MNHNS, SASEGT. As DNA, the CDR3 is TGTGCCAGCAGGAATAGCGGGGGGGATTACGAGCAGTACTTC. Encoded protein: CASRNSGGDYEQYF.

This clonotype was seen at least ten times. This chain uses TRBV28 with TRBJ1-2, with 9 bases fitting TRBD1. There are 16 residues in the CDR3. J gave up 0 bases and V 5 bases, and 7 bases lay outside the gene matches. In germline, CDR1 is MDHEN, CDR2 SYDVKM. CDR3 amino acids: CASSGDRDEANYGYTF. The CDR3 DNA follows: TGTGCCAGCAGTGGGGACAGGGACGAAGCTAACTATGGCTACACCTTC.

V and J are TRBV20-1 and TRBJ2-7; D ambiguous. This CDR3 has 15 amino acids. V was pared by 0 bases and J by 7 bases, with 19 bases between. Germline V gives CDR1 DFQATT, CDR2 SNEGSKA (reference sequence). CDR3 protein: CSARDAETLREEQYF. The CDR3 coding sequence is TGCAGTGCTAGAGACGCGGAAACCCTTCGCGAGGAGCAGTACTTC.

This clonotype has ten or more counts. The V and J genes are TRBV12-3 or TRBV12-4 and TRBJ2-5; 8 bases map to TRBD1. The J segment lost 4 bases and the V segment lost 6 bases, leaving 7 bases of the junction unmatched. The CDR3 has 14 residues. The CDR3: CASSPPGGGETQYF. CDR3 DNA sequence: TGTGCCAGCAGCCCTCCAGGGGGCGGAGAGACCCAGTACTTC.

The V and J genes are TRBV5-1 and TRBJ1-1; D gene ambiguous. The V end was cut by 0 bases, the J end by 2 bases, with 8 bases between. Germline V gene sequence: CDR1 SGHRS, CDR2 YFSETQ. The CDR3 length is 14 residues. The CDR3 spells CASSLGAENTEAFF. CDR3 in DNA: TGCGCCAGCAGCTTGGGGGCAGAAAACACTGAAGCTTTCTTT.

This clonotype was seen only a few times. The J gene is TRBJ2-2, the V gene TRBV6-2 or TRBV6-3, with a possible D match to TRBD2 (5 bases). The CDR3 has 15 residues. Between the trimmed V and J ends, which lost 2 bases and 2 bases, there was a span of 9 bases. Germline assignment: CDR1 MNHEY and CDR2 SVGEGT. The CDR3 loop reads CASSYRGINTGELFF. In DNA, the CDR3 is TGTGCCAGCAGTTACCGAGGGATAAACACCGGGGAGCTGTTTTTT.

This clonotype was detected only a few times. The chain links TRBV7-9 to TRBJ2-7, with D unclear. The germline V and J ends were trimmed by 6 bases and 4 bases, with 10 bases remaining between them. The germline V gene encodes CDR1 SEHNR and CDR2 FQNEAQ (reference sequence). CDR3 size: 12 residues. In DNA form, the CDR3 reads TGTGCCAGCAGTCCGGCTCTTTACGAGCAGTACTTC. Its translation is CASSPALYEQYF.

The chain combines TRBV6-5 with TRBJ2-6, with 9 bases aligning to TRBD1. The CDR3 sequence is 16 residues long. Germline CDR1 is MNHEY and CDR2 is SVGAGI. With 7 bases clipped from V and 2 bases from J, the junction kept 6 bases outside the gene matches. The CDR3: CASNNRGRTGANVLTF. The CDR3 region has the DNA TGTGCCAGCAATAACAGGGGGCGAACTGGGGCCAACGTCCTGACTTTC.

The gene calls are TRBV28 and TRBJ2-3; D not resolved. The germline gives CDR1 MDHEN, CDR2 SYDVKM. The germline V and J ends were trimmed by 8 bases and 0 bases, with 21 bases remaining between them. CDR3 length: 17 residues. The chain's CDR3 is CASSLTSTGTSTDTQYF. In nucleotides, the CDR3 is TGTGCCAGCTCATTAACCAGCACCGGAACTAGCACAGATACGCAGTATTTT.

In this sample, this clonotype turned up many times. The rearrangement uses TRBV6-5 and TRBJ2-7, with D possibly being TRBD1 (6 bases). The CDR3 sequence is 15 residues long. The V gene's germline CDR1 is MNHEY and CDR2 SVGAGI. The V end lost 2 bases, the J end lost 2 bases, and 13 bases lay between the germline ends. CDR3 sequence reads: CASSYPGHKAYEQYF. The CDR3 DNA follows: TGTGCCAGCAGTTACCCGGGACACAAAGCCTACGAGCAGTACTTC.

The CDR3 is CASQGSNSPLHF. The CDR3 nucleotides read TGTGCCAGTCAGGGGTCCAATTCACCCCTCCACTTT. The chain links TRBV12-3 or TRBV12-4 to TRBJ1-6; a possible D gene is TRBD1 (6 bases). This CDR3 contains 12 residues. Trimming pared 9 bases from V and 7 bases from J, leaving 10 bases between.

This clonotype was counted at least ten times. This chain links TRBV20-1 with TRBJ2-5, with 10 bases lining up with TRBD2. The V gene end was trimmed by 0 bases and the J gene end by 1 base; junction bases not matched to a gene: 8. CDR3 length equals 17 residues. Germline V gives CDR1 DFQATT, CDR2 SNEGSKA (reference sequence). As DNA, the CDR3 is TGCAGTGCTAGAGATTCTTCTAGCGGGAGTAGCCAAGAGACCCAGTACTTC. Translating gives CSARDSSSGSSQETQYF.

The rearrangement joins TRBV28 to TRBJ1-3, with D tentatively TRBD1 (5 bases). Germline V gene sequence: CDR1 MDHEN, CDR2 SYDVKM. V lost 5 bases and J 3 bases, leaving 8 bases between the germline ends. The CDR3 covers 13 residues. Written as DNA, the CDR3 is TGTGCCAGCAGTCCGGGACTTGGAAACACCATATATTTT. Residues: CASSPGLGNTIYF.

The genes are TRBV7-8 and TRBJ1-2; TRBD1 aligns across 7 bases. V lost 1 base to trimming and J lost 7 bases; unmatched junction nucleotides: 15. This CDR3 is built from 17 residues. The V gene's germline CDR1 is SGHVS and CDR2 FQNEAQ. The CDR3 loop is CASSLESERRGWFGYTF. Written as DNA, the CDR3 is TGTGCCAGCAGCTTAGAGTCGGAGCGCAGGGGGTGGTTTGGCTACACCTTC.

DNA for the CDR3: TGTGCCAGCACCCGCGGGGGGGCGCAACACGAGCAGTACTTC. Its protein is CASTRGGAQHEQYF. This chain uses TRBV3-1 with TRBJ2-7, with 9 bases aligning to TRBD2. CDR3 length: 14 amino acids. Germline CDR1 and CDR2: LGHDT and YNNKEL (reference sequence). The V gene end was trimmed by 7 bases and the J gene end by 5 bases; junction bases not matched to a gene: 9.

This clonotype has at least ten counts. The rearrangement links TRBV28 to TRBJ2-2; 9 bases are a match to TRBD1. CDR1 and CDR2 from the germline V gene are MDHEN and SYDVKM. With V trimmed by 7 bases and J by 4 bases, 7 bases remained unmatched. The CDR3 totals 15 residues. This chain's CDR3 is CASISQGAPTGELFF. Here the CDR3 DNA reads TGTGCCAGCATTTCACAGGGGGCGCCCACCGGGGAGCTGTTTTTT.

The J gene is TRBJ1-5, the V gene TRBV6-1; no reliable D call. Per the germline V gene, CDR1 is MNHNS and CDR2 is SASEGT. This CDR3 contains 13 residues. The V end lost 6 bases, the J end lost 6 bases, and 12 bases lay between the germline ends. The CDR3 sequence: CASSLAGPQPQHF. The CDR3 DNA follows: TGTGCCAGCAGCCTGGCCGGGCCTCAGCCCCAGCATTTT.

The V call is TRBV5-1, the J call TRBJ2-5; TRBD1 agrees at 12 bases. This CDR3 contains 16 residues. After removal of 4 bases from V and 4 bases from J, the junction contained 8 bases not matched to a gene. Per germline, CDR1 SGHRS and CDR2 YFSETQ. CDR3: CASSAAGTGGGETQYF. The CDR3 region has the DNA TGCGCCAGCAGCGCAGCCGGGACAGGGGGCGGAGAGACCCAGTACTTC.

The rearrangement joins TRBV2 to TRBJ2-1, with 12 bases that match TRBD2. This CDR3 is built from 14 residues. CDR1 and CDR2 from the germline V gene are SNHLY and FYNNEI. The ends lost 8 bases at V and 6 bases at J; junction bases unmatched: 5. The CDR3 DNA is TGTGCCAGCTGGACGACTAGCGGGAGCAATGAGCAGTTCTTC. This codes for CASWTTSGSNEQFF.

This clonotype has ten or more counts. V usage is TRBV6-5 and J usage is TRBJ2-7; perhaps TRBD2 as D (6 bases). Germline CDR1 MNHEY, CDR2 SVGAGI. Trimming shortened V by 1 base and J by 5 bases, and 12 bases separated the two germline ends. This CDR3 region has 14 residues. CDR3 in amino acids: CASSYYPGADEQYF. The CDR3 nucleotides read TGTGCCAGCAGTTACTACCCGGGAGCGGACGAGCAGTACTTC.

This clonotype was seen at least ten times. The chain is built from TRBV7-8 and TRBJ2-4; no reliable D call. Between the trimmed V and J ends, which lost 0 bases and 0 bases, there was a span of 12 bases. Looked up from germline, CDR1 is SGHVS and CDR2 is FQNEAQ. CDR3 length: 17 residues. The CDR3, as DNA: TGTGCCAGCAGCTTAGCGCGACTTCCCCTAGCCAAAAACATTCAGTACTTC. This encodes CASSLARLPLAKNIQYF.

This clonotype was observed a few times. The chain recombines TRBV7-3 with TRBJ1-4; no reliable D call. The CDR3 extends over 13 amino acids. Germline CDR1 is SGHTA and CDR2 is FQGTGA. V was cut by 5 bases and J by 8 bases, with 12 bases left in between. The CDR3 nucleotides are TGTGCCAGCAGCCTGACCGTGGGAGAAAAACTGTTTTTT. Translating it yields CASSLTVGEKLFF.

This clonotype was counted at least ten times. The chain combines TRBV20-1 with TRBJ1-1, with D unclear. The V and J ends lost 6 bases and 1 base respectively, with 9 bases between them. CDR1 is DFQATT and CDR2 is SNEGSKA in the germline V gene (reference sequence). There are 12 residues in the CDR3. CDR3 sequence (DNA): TGCAGTGCAACCGACGGGAACACTGAAGCTTTCTTT. Residues: CSATDGNTEAFF.

The CDR3 region is CASSLSVLFRKNTEAFF. The CDR3, as DNA: TGTGCCAGCAGCTTGTCGGTGCTGTTTCGGAAAAACACTGAAGCTTTCTTT. V is TRBV7-6 and J is TRBJ1-1, with D hard to call. Trimming shortened V by 3 bases and J by 2 bases, and 19 bases separated the two germline ends. The CDR3 is 17 amino acids. Germline lookup yields CDR1 SGHVS and CDR2 FNYEAQ.

This clonotype has more than one count but fewer than ten. The chain is built from TRBV29-1 and TRBJ1-2, with 8 bases fitting TRBD1. The length of the CDR3 is 14 residues. CDR1 and CDR2 from the germline V gene are SQVTM and ANQGSEA. J gave up 6 bases and V 4 bases, and 10 bases lay outside the gene matches. CDR3 sequence reads: CSVARTGSRDGYTF. The CDR3 DNA follows: TGCAGCGTTGCCAGGACAGGGTCTAGAGATGGCTACACCTTC.

The V and J genes are TRBV7-2 and TRBJ2-5, with TRBD2 identical over 7 bases. The CDR3 loop spans 16 amino acids. Trimming cost V 5 bases and J 5 bases; bases outside gene matches: 14. The germline gives CDR1 SGHTA, CDR2 FQGNSA. The CDR3 DNA follows: TGTGCCAGCAGCCCCGAACCCCAGGCCGGGGGGGAGACCCAGTACTTC. Translation: CASSPEPQAGGETQYF.